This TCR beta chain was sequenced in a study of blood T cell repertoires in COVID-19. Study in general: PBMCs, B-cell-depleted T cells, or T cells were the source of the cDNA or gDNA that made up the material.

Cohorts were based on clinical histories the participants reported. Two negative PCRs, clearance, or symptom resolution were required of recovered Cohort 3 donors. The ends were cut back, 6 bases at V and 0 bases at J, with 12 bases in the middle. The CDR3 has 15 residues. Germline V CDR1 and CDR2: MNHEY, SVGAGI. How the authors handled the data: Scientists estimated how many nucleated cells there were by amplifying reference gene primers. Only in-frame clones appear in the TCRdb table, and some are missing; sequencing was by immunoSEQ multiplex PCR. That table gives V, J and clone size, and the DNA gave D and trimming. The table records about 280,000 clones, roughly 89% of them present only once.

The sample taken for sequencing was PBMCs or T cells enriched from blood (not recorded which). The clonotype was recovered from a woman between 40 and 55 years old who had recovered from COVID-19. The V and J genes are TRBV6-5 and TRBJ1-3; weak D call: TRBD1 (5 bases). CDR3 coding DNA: TGTGCCAGCAGGGCGACAGTAGCCTCTGGAAACACCATATATTTT. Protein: CASRATVASGNTIYF.